This T cell receptor beta chain was captured in a study of T-cell reconstitution after alpha-beta-depleted transplantation in children. The CDR3 has 16 residues. V was pared by 0 bases and J by 5 bases, with 9 bases of the junction left unmatched. CDR1 and CDR2 (germline): DFQATT, SNEGSKA (reference sequence). The library targeted TCRbeta and was prepared with unique molecular identifiers. Each CDR3 protein gets one entry after TCRdb re-called the PCR reads with MiXCR. Altogether 360,000 or so distinct CDR3 sequences are present, around 21% being singletons, with the ten largest covering approximately 3.8%. This clonotype has only a few counts.

The TCR originated in a human donor who donated a stem cell graft to a child with acute myeloid leukemia. This sample comprised PBMCs from the stem cell graft donor, obtained from the stem cell graft. The gene calls are TRBV20-1 and TRBJ1-1; 10 bases align to TRBD1. The CDR3, as DNA: TGCAGTGCTAGAGATTGGGACAGGGGCAGGATGACTGAAGCTTTCTTT. Translating gives CSARDWDRGRMTEAFF.